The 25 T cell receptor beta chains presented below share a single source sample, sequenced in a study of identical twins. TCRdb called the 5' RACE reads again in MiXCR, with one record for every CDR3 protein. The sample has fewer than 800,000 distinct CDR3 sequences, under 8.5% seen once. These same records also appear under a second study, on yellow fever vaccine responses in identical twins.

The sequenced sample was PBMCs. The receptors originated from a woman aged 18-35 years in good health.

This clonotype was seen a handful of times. In DNA, the CDR3 is TGTGCCAGCAGTATCAGGGTTGACTATGGCTACACCTTC. Its protein is CASSIRVDYGYTF. This sequence joins TRBV6-6 and TRBJ1-2, with D perhaps matching TRBD1 (5 bases). CDR1 is MNHNY and CDR2 is SVGAGI in the germline V gene (reference sequence). CDR3 length: 13 amino acids. Trimming took 5 bases from V and 3 from J, leaving 10 bases between them.

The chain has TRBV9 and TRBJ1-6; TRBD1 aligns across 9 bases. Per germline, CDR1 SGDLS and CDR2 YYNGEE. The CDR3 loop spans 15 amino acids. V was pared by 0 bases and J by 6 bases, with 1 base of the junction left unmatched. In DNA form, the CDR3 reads TGTGCCAGCAGCGTAGGACAGGGGGTTAATTCACCCCTCCACTTT. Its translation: CASSVGQGVNSPLHF. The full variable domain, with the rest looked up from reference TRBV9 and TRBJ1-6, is DSGVTQTPKHLITATGQRVTLRCSPRSGDLSVYWYQQSLDQGLQFLIQYYNGEERAKGNILERFSAQQFPDLHSELNLSSLELGDSALYFCASSVGQGVNSPLHFGNGTRLTVT.

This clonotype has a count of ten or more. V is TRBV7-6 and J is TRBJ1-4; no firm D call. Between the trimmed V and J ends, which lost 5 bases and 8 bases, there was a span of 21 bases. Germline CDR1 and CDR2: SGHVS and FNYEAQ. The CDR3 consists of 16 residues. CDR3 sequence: CASSRESGVGSEKLFF. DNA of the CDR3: TGTGCCAGCAGCCGAGAGAGTGGGGTCGGGTCGGAAAAACTGTTTTTT.

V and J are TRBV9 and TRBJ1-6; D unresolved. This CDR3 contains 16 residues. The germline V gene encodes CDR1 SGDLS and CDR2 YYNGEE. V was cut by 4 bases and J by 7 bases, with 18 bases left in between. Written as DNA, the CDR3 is TGTGCCAGCAGCCCCCTAGAACTCTCTGGGAATTCACCCCTCCACTTT. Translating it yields CASSPLELSGNSPLHF.

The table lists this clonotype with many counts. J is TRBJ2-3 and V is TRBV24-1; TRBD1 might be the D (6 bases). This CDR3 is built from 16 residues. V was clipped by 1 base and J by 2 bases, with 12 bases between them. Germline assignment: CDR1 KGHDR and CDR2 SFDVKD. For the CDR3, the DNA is TGTGCCACCAGTGATTTCCCCGGGACAAACACAGATACGCAGTATTTT. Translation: CATSDFPGTNTDTQYF.

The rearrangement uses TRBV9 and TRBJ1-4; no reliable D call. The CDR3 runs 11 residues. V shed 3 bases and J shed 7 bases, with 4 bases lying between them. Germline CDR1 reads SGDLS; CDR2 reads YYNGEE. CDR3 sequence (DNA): TGTGCCAGCAGCGACGGTGAAAAACTGTTTTTT. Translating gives CASSDGEKLFF.

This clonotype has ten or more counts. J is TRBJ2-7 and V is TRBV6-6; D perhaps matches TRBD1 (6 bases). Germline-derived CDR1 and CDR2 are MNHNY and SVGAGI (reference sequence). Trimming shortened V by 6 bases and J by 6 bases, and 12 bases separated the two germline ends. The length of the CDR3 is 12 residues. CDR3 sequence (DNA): TGTGCCAGCAGGCACAGGGTAGGCGAGCAGTACTTC. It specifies CASRHRVGEQYF.

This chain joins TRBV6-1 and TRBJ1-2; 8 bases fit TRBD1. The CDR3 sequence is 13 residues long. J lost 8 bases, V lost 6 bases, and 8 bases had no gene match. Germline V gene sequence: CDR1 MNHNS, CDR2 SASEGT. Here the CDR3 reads CASSEQGTGGYTF. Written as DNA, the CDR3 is TGTGCCAGCAGCGAACAGGGGACAGGCGGCTACACCTTC.

CDR3 in DNA: TGCGCCAGCAGCTTGTCGGGGGCAGTTGGACCAACTAATGAAAAACTGTTTTTT. This sequence encodes CASSLSGAVGPTNEKLFF. This sequence joins TRBV5-1 and TRBJ1-4; perhaps TRBD1 as D (6 bases). V shed 1 base and J shed 0 bases, with 16 bases lying between them. Germline CDR1 reads SGHRS; CDR2 reads YFSETQ. This CDR3 is 18 amino acids long. Together with reference TRBV5-1 and TRBJ1-4, the CDR3 gives the full variable domain: KAGVTQTPRYLIKTRGQQVTLSCSPISGHRSVSWYQQTPGQGLQFLFEYFSETQRNKGNFPGRFSGRQFSNSRSEMNVSTLELGDSALYLCASSLSGAVGPTNEKLFFGSGTQLSVL.

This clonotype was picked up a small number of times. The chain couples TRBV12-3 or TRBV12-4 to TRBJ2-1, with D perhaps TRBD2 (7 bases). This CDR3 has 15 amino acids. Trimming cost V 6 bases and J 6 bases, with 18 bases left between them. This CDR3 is CASSFGGGGPNEQFF. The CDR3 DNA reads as TGTGCCAGCAGCTTTGGAGGGGGGGGGCCCAATGAGCAGTTCTTC.

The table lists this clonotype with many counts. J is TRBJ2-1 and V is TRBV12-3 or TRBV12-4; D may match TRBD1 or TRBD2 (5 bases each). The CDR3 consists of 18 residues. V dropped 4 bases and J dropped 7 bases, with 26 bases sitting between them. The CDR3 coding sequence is TGTGCCAGCAGTTCTTATCGCAACCCAGGGACCACCTTGAATGAGCAGTTCTTC. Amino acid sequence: CASSSYRNPGTTLNEQFF.

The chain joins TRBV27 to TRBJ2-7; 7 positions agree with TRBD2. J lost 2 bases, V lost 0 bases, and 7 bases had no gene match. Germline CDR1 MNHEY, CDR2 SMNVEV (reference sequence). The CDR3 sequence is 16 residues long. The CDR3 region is CASSLSWAGVPYEQYF. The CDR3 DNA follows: TGTGCCAGCAGTTTATCGTGGGCGGGGGTACCCTACGAGCAGTACTTC.

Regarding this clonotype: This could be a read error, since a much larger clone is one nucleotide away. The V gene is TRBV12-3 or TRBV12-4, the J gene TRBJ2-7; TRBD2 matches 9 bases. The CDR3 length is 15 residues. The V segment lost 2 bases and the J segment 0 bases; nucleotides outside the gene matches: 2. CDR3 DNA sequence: TGTGCCAGCAGTTTAAGCGGGAGGCCCTCCTACGAGCAGTACTTC. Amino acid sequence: CASSLSGRPSYEQYF.

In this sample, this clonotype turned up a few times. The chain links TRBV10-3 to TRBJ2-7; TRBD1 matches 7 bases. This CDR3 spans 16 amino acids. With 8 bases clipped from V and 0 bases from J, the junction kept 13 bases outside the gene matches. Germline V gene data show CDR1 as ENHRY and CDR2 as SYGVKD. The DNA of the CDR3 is TGTGCCATCCTTGTAGGCAGGGACAGCCGCTCCTACGAGCAGTACGTC. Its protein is CAILVGRDSRSYEQYV.

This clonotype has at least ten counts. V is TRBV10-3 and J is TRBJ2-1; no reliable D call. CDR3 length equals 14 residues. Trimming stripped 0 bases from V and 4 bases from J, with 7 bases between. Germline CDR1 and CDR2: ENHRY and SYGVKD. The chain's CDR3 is CAISESSSYNEQFF. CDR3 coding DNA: TGTGCCATCAGTGAGTCGTCTTCTTACAATGAGCAGTTCTTC.

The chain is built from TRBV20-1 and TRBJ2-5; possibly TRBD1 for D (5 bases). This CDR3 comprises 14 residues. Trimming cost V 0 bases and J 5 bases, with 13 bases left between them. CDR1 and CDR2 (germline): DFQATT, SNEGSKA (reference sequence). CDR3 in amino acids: CSARESQGLETQYF. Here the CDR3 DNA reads TGCAGTGCTAGAGAGTCGCAGGGATTGGAGACCCAGTACTTC.

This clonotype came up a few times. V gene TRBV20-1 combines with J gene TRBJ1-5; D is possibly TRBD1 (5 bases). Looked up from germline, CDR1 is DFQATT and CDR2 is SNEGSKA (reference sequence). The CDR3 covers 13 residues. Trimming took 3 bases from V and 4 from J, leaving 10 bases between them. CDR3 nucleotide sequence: TGCAGTGCTAGTAGGACACCAAATCAGCCCCAGCATTTT. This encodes CSASRTPNQPQHF.

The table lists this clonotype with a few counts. The CDR3 DNA follows: TGTGCCAGCAGCGGCAGGGGTGATGGGTCTGAAGCTTTCTTT. This gives the protein CASSGRGDGSEAFF. The chain combines TRBV27 with TRBJ1-1; D may be TRBD1 (6 bases). Looked up from germline, CDR1 is MNHEY and CDR2 is SMNVEV (reference sequence). Deletions cut 6 bases from V and 6 bases from J, with 17 bases between. This CDR3 is built from 14 residues.

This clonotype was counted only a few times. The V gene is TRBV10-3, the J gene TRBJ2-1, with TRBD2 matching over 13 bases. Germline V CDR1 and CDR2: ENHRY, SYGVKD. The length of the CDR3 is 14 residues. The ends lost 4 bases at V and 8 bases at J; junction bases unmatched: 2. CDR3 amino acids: CAISGTSGSDEQFF. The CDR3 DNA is TGTGCCATCAGTGGGACTAGCGGGAGCGATGAGCAGTTCTTC.

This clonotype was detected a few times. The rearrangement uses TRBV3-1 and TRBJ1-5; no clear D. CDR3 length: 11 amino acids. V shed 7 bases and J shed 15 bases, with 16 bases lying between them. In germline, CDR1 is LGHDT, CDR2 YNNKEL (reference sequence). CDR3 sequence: CASISHPGAHF. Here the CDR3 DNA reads TGTGCCAGCATCAGCCACCCGGGTGCGCATTTT.

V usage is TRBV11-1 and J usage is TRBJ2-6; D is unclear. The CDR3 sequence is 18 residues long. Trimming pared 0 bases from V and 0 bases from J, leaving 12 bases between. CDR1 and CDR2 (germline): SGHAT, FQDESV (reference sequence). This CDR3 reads CASSLAWAAGSGANVLTF. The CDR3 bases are TGTGCCAGCAGCTTAGCGTGGGCGGCCGGCTCTGGGGCCAACGTCCTGACTTTC. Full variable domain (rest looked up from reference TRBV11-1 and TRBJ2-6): EAEVAQSPRYKITEKSQAVAFWCDPISGHATLYWYRQILGQGPELLVQFQDESVVDDSQLPKDRFSAERLKGVDSTLKIQPAELGDSAMYLCASSLAWAAGSGANVLTFGAGSRLTVL.

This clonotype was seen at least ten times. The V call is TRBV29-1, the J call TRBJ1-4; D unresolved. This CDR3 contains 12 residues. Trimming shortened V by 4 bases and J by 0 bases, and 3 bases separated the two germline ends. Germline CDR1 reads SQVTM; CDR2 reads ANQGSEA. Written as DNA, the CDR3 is TGCAGCGTTGCCGCAACTAATGAAAAACTGTTTTTT. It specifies CSVAATNEKLFF.

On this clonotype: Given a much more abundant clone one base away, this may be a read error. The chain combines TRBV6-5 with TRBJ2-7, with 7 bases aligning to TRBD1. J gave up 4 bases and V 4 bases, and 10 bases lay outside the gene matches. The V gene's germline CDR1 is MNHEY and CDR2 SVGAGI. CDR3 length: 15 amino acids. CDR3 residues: CASSFCPGTEYEQYV. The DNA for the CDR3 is TGTGCCAGCAGTTTCTGCCCAGGGACAGAATACGAGCAGTACGTC.

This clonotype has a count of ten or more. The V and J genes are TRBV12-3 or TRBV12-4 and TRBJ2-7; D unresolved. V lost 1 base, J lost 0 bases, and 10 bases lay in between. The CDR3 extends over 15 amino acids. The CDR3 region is CASSLETFRSYEQYF. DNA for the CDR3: TGTGCCAGCAGTTTAGAGACTTTCCGCTCCTACGAGCAGTACTTC.

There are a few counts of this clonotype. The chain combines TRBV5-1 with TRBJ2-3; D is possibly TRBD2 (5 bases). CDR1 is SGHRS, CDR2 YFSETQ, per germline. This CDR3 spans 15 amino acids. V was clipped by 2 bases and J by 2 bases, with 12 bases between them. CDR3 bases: TGCGCCAGCAGCTTAGCTAGCTCTCACACAGATACGCAGTATTTT. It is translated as CASSLASSHTDTQYF.